Sequencing of this T cell receptor (beta chain) was carried out in a study of cytomegalovirus exposure and HLA in healthy donors. Study observations and caveats: Among the most significant clusters, several appeared linked to common viral pathogens in a later analysis.

As to this clone: Its specificity is unknown.

Germline values: CDR1 MDHEN, CDR2 SYDVKM. The CDR3 runs 14 residues. The V and J ends lost 4 bases and 5 bases respectively, with 14 bases between them. The PCR had 60 Vbeta and 13 Jbeta primers. Per the authors' pipeline: Roughly 73 million unique TCR beta chains, roughly 11 million of them shared, were counted by a later analysis. Using immunoSEQ multiplex PCR, the repertoire was profiled, and TCRdb retains in-frame clones only, with some absent. V and J calls and clone size are as listed in that table; D and trimming were resolved from the DNA. The data contain 90,000 to 140,000 clones, about 81% of them singletons. Each of the donors was a healthy bone marrow donor. Although they were nominally healthy when sampled, donors likely had unrecorded immune exposures.

The TCR originated in a man aged 25 to 45 in good health and CMV-seronegative. The material sequenced was PBMCs. V usage is TRBV28 and J usage is TRBJ1-2; possibly TRBD1 for D (5 bases). CDR3 sequence (DNA): TGTGCCAGCAGTTCGCCGGGACTTACATATGGCTACACCTTC. Translating it yields CASSSPGLTYGYTF.